Below, 18 T cell receptor beta chains from the same sample are listed, as sequenced in a study of T cell changes during pregnancy in multiple sclerosis. The assay was immunoSEQ multiplex PCR, and TCRdb's table has in-frame clones only and misses some. The profile shows about 46,000 clones, approximately 90% of them singletons. This sample comprised CD4+ T cells from peripheral blood mononuclear cells, obtained after pregnancy. These receptors all come from a female donor with multiple sclerosis, enrolled in a pregnancy study.

V usage is TRBV9 and J usage is TRBJ1-3, with 9 bases matching TRBD1. Per germline, CDR1 SGDLS and CDR2 YYNGEE. V gave up 3 bases and J gave up 4 bases; unmatched junction bases: 11. CDR3 length: 17 amino acids. The chain's CDR3 is CASSGLTGGTGGNTIYF. DNA for the CDR3: TGTGCCAGCAGCGGATTGACAGGGGGAACGGGGGGAAACACCATATATTTT. Full variable domain (outside the CDR3, taken from reference TRBV9 and TRBJ1-3): DSGVTQTPKHLITATGQRVTLRCSPRSGDLSVYWYQQSLDQGLQFLIQYYNGEERAKGNILERFSAQQFPDLHSELNLSSLELGDSALYFCASSGLTGGTGGNTIYFGEGSWLTVV.

The J gene is TRBJ2-1, the V gene TRBV30; TRBD1 matches at 9 bases. This CDR3 region has 15 residues. The junction had 10 bases not matched to a gene; V was cut back by 4 bases and J by 6 bases. Germline V gene data show CDR1 as GTSNPN and CDR2 as SVGIG (reference sequence). For the CDR3, the DNA is TGTGCCTGGATTCCTCATGGACAGGGGCGCAATGAGCAGTTCTTC. Translating it yields CAWIPHGQGRNEQFF.

The V and J genes are TRBV4-1 and TRBJ2-1, with D maybe TRBD2 (6 bases). Germline V gene lookup returns CDR1 MGHRA and CDR2 YSYEKL. This CDR3 has 15 amino acids. The V end lost 1 base, the J end lost 0 bases, and 7 bases lay between the germline ends. The CDR3 spells CASSQGTISYNEQFF. In DNA, the CDR3 is TGCGCCAGCAGCCAAGGGACTATCTCCTACAATGAGCAGTTCTTC.

CDR3 region: CASSRTGLNTEAFF. Written as DNA, the CDR3 is TGTGCCAGCAGCCGAACAGGGTTGAACACTGAAGCTTTCTTT. The rearrangement joins TRBV6-5 to TRBJ1-1; TRBD1 might be the D (6 bases). CDR1 MNHEY and CDR2 SVGAGI come from the germline V gene. Between the trimmed V and J ends, which lost 6 bases and 0 bases, there was a span of 11 bases. This CDR3 is built from 14 residues.

This clone was observed a handful of times. The chain joins TRBV19 to TRBJ1-1; no clear D gene. The CDR3 runs 14 residues. Germline V CDR1 and CDR2: LNHDA, SQIVND (reference sequence). V lost 2 bases to trimming and J lost 4 bases, with 11 bases between them. CDR3 region: CASSIKAASTEAFF. The DNA for the CDR3 is TGTGCCAGTAGTATAAAAGCGGCGAGCACTGAAGCTTTCTTT.

The CDR3 region has the DNA TGTGCCAGCAGCCTGCAAATTCAGGAGAACACTGAAGCTTTCTTT. It codes for CASSLQIQENTEAFF. The V and J genes are TRBV7-6 and TRBJ1-1, with D uncertain. Germline CDR1 reads SGHVS; CDR2 reads FNYEAQ. The CDR3 loop spans 15 amino acids. Deletions cut 5 bases from V and 1 base from J, with 14 bases between.

V is TRBV6-5 and J is TRBJ2-1, with D unclear. Germline CDR1 and CDR2: MNHEY and SVGAGI. V was clipped by 0 bases and J by 2 bases, with 8 bases between them. The CDR3 has 15 amino acids. For the CDR3, the DNA is TGTGCCAGCAGTTACTCTGAGGCTCCCTACAATGAGCAGTTCTTC. Translation gives CASSYSEAPYNEQFF.

This chain links TRBV18 with TRBJ2-7; TRBD2 matches 8 bases. Germline V lookup: CDR1 KGHSH, CDR2 LQKENI. Germline trimming cut 0 bases from V and 3 bases from J; bases unmatched to any gene: 7. This CDR3 has 16 amino acids. CDR3 in DNA: TGTGCCAGCTCACCACCGAATAGCGGGATACTCTACGAGCAGTACTTC. Translation: CASSPPNSGILYEQYF. The entire variable domain, with the rest obtained from reference TRBV18 and TRBJ2-7, is as follows: NAGVMQNPRHLVRRRGQEARLRCSPMKGHSHVYWYRQLPEEGLKFMVYLQKENIIDESGMPKERFSAEFPKEGPSILRIQQVVRGDSAAYFCASSPPNSGILYEQYFGPGTRLTVT.

J is TRBJ1-1 and V is TRBV7-9; D possibly corresponds to TRBD1 (6 bases). V lost 5 bases and J lost 4, with 20 bases in between. The CDR3 is 16 residues long. Germline V gene sequence: CDR1 SEHNR, CDR2 FQNEAQ (reference sequence). Here the CDR3 reads CASSPFAPKGVTEAFF. CDR3 nucleotide sequence: TGTGCCAGCAGCCCCTTTGCTCCCAAGGGGGTCACTGAAGCTTTCTTT. The whole variable domain, filled in from reference TRBV7-9 and TRBJ1-1, reads DTGVSQNPRHKITKRGQNVTFRCDPISEHNRLYWYRQTLGQGPEFLTYFQNEAQLEKSRLLSDRFSAERPKGSFSTLEIQRTEQGDSAMYLCASSPFAPKGVTEAFFGQGTRLTVV.

This chain links TRBV5-1 with TRBJ2-1, with 11 bases fitting TRBD2. The CDR3 sequence is 15 residues long. V lost 4 bases to trimming and J lost 4 bases; unmatched junction nucleotides: 4. The germline gives CDR1 SGHRS, CDR2 YFSETQ. The CDR3 here is CASSEGTSGYNEQFF. The DNA for the CDR3 is TGCGCCAGCAGCGAGGGGACTAGCGGATACAATGAGCAGTTCTTC.

The chain carries TRBV27 and TRBJ2-1; D is possibly TRBD2 (6 bases). Germline-derived CDR1 and CDR2 are MNHEY and SMNVEV (reference sequence). The CDR3 has 15 amino acids. V was trimmed by 8 bases and J by 7 bases, leaving 21 bases between them. CDR3 nucleotide sequence: TGTGCCAGCCGACGCTACGGAGGGCCGTTGAATGAGCAGTTCTTC. This encodes CASRRYGGPLNEQFF.

This rearrangement joins TRBV5-1 to TRBJ1-4; 7 nucleotides agree with TRBD1. Germline V gene data show CDR1 as SGHRS and CDR2 as YFSETQ. This CDR3 region has 14 residues. V was pared by 4 bases and J by 7 bases, with 7 bases of the junction left unmatched. The CDR3 nucleotides read TGCGCCAGCAGCAACAGGGGAGACGGTGAAAAACTGTTTTTT. Translated: CASSNRGDGEKLFF.

The genes are TRBV19 and TRBJ2-3, with TRBD1 identical over 9 bases. The CDR3 covers 15 residues. Germline-derived CDR1 and CDR2 are LNHDA and SQIVND (reference sequence). With 4 bases clipped from V and 4 bases from J, the junction kept 6 bases outside the gene matches. The CDR3 coding sequence is TGTGCCAGTAGTACCCCGGGACAGGGCCCAGATACGCAGTATTTT. It translates to CASSTPGQGPDTQYF.

The chain employs TRBV7-9 and TRBJ2-5, with 8 bases that match TRBD1. V trimming: 5 bases; J trimming: 3 bases; junction bases outside the gene matches: 2. This CDR3 is built from 13 residues. Germline CDR1 SEHNR, CDR2 FQNEAQ (reference sequence). The DNA for the CDR3 is TGTGCCAGCAGCCACAGGGGGAAAGAGACCCAGTACTTC. This encodes CASSHRGKETQYF.

The rearrangement joins TRBV5-1 to TRBJ1-2; TRBD1 agrees at 10 bases. The V segment lost 0 bases and the J segment 6 bases; nucleotides outside the gene matches: 8. Germline V gives CDR1 SGHRS, CDR2 YFSETQ. CDR3 length equals 16 residues. CDR3 region: CASSLVSGQGNDGYTF. In nucleotides, the CDR3 is TGCGCCAGCAGCTTGGTTTCGGGACAGGGGAATGATGGCTACACCTTC.

The J gene is TRBJ2-5, the V gene TRBV7-9; a weak D match, TRBD2 (6 bases). V shed 5 bases and J shed 5 bases, with 15 bases lying between them. The CDR3 contains 14 residues. Germline V lookup: CDR1 SEHNR, CDR2 FQNEAQ (reference sequence). Here the CDR3 DNA reads TGTGCCAGCAGCGGGGGAGGCGGGACTGAGACCCAGTACTTC. Translated, it gives CASSGGGGTETQYF.

A single count supports this clone. The gene calls are TRBV2 and TRBJ2-5; the D gene is possibly TRBD1 (6 bases). Per germline, CDR1 SNHLY and CDR2 FYNNEI. The ends were cut back, 7 bases at V and 2 bases at J, with 11 bases in the middle. The length of the CDR3 is 13 residues. CDR3 sequence: CASKGGRQETQYF. The CDR3 nucleotides are TGTGCCAGCAAAGGGGGTCGTCAAGAGACCCAGTACTTC. The full variable domain, in which reference TRBV2 and TRBJ2-5 provide the parts outside the CDR3, is EPEVTQTPSHQVTQMGQEVILRCVPISNHLYFYWYRQILGQKVEFLVSFYNNEISEKSEIFDDQFSVERPDGSNFTLKIRSTKLEDSAMYFCASKGGRQETQYFGPGTRLLVL.

CDR3 region: CASSLAWRQGLTGELFF. DNA for the CDR3: TGCGCCAGCAGCTTGGCCTGGAGACAGGGGCTCACCGGGGAGCTGTTTTTT. V usage is TRBV5-1 and J usage is TRBJ2-2; 8 bases agree with TRBD1. Germline V gives CDR1 SGHRS, CDR2 YFSETQ. The CDR3 sequence is 17 residues long. With V trimmed by 0 bases and J by 4 bases, 8 bases remained unmatched.